Shown below are 25 T cell receptor beta chains from a single sample sequenced in a study of blood T cell repertoires in COVID-19. Produced via immunoSEQ multiplex PCR; TCRdb's table is partial and in-frame only. The sample includes more than 95,000 clones, 65% to 90% of them seen just once. Sequenced material: peripheral blood. Receptors originate from a man in his forties or fifties with acute or convalescent COVID-19.

The J gene is TRBJ2-3, the V gene TRBV7-3, with D perhaps matching TRBD2 (6 bases). The CDR3 covers 14 residues. Trimming shortened V by 1 base and J by 2 bases, and 7 bases separated the two germline ends. CDR1 and CDR2 from the germline V gene are SGHTA and FQGTGA. The CDR3 here is CASSLRGDTDTQYF. CDR3 nucleotides: TGTGCCAGCAGCTTAAGGGGGGACACAGATACGCAGTATTTT. The entire variable domain, with the rest obtained from reference TRBV7-3 and TRBJ2-3, is as follows: GAGVSQTPSNKVTEKGKYVELRCDPISGHTALYWYRQSLGQGPEFLIYFQGTGAADDSGLPNDRFFAVRPEGSVSTLKIQRTERGDSAVYLCASSLRGDTDTQYFGPGTRLTVL.

This chain links TRBV10-3 with TRBJ2-1, with TRBD1 identical over 8 bases. Trimming removed 3 bases from V and 5 bases from J; junction bases left unmatched: 15. The CDR3 covers 18 residues. Germline V lookup: CDR1 ENHRY, CDR2 SYGVKD. The CDR3 DNA follows: TGTGCCATCAGTGAACCCGACAGGGGCAATGGACCCCACAATGAGCAGTTCTTC. It yields the protein CAISEPDRGNGPHNEQFF.

This chain joins TRBV7-3 and TRBJ2-1; 12 nucleotides match TRBD2. Germline V CDR1 and CDR2: SGHTA, FQGTGA. V gave up 1 base and J gave up 7 bases; unmatched junction bases: 8. The CDR3 extends over 17 amino acids. CDR3 DNA sequence: TGTGCCAGCAGCTTAATCCACGGGACTAGCGGGCAAAATGAGCAGTTCTTC. Encoded protein: CASSLIHGTSGQNEQFF.

The V and J genes are TRBV30 and TRBJ2-1; possibly TRBD2 for D (5 bases). This CDR3 is 13 amino acids long. Germline CDR1 reads GTSNPN; CDR2 reads SVGIG (reference sequence). Trimming removed 8 bases from V and 5 bases from J, with 16 bases in between. The CDR3 here is CARSNGIHNEQFF. CDR3 coding DNA: TGTGCCAGATCAAACGGGATTCACAATGAGCAGTTCTTC.

The chain is built from TRBV18 and TRBJ1-2; 9 bases match TRBD1. J lost 7 bases, V lost 3 bases, and 6 bases had no gene match. The CDR3 sequence is 14 residues long. CDR1 KGHSH and CDR2 LQKENI come from the germline V gene. CDR3 in amino acids: CASSPTGGAVGYTF. CDR3 bases: TGTGCCAGCTCACCGACAGGGGGGGCGGTTGGCTACACCTTC.

The chain carries TRBV5-1 and TRBJ1-2, with D unresolved. Between the trimmed V and J ends, which lost 2 bases and 0 bases, there was a span of 8 bases. Germline V gene data show CDR1 as SGHRS and CDR2 as YFSETQ. This CDR3 region has 14 residues. CDR3 protein: CASSFGGANYGYTF. The DNA for the CDR3 is TGCGCCAGCAGCTTTGGTGGAGCTAACTATGGCTACACCTTC.

This clone is a singleton in its sample. J is TRBJ2-5 and V is TRBV5-1; TRBD2 matches at 9 bases. Germline V gene lookup returns CDR1 SGHRS and CDR2 YFSETQ. The trim removed 3 bases at V and 4 bases at J, leaving 7 bases unmatched. The CDR3 length is 15 residues. The CDR3 DNA sequence: TGCGCCAGCAGCTGGCTACTAGCGGGTGGAGAGACCCAGTACTTC. It is translated as CASSWLLAGGETQYF.

This clone was seen a single time. A junction end diverges from the germline sequence, so it may reflect a read error. V gene TRBV29-1 combines with J gene TRBJ2-7; 7 nucleotides line up with TRBD1. The CDR3 is 16 amino acids. Per germline, CDR1 SQVTM and CDR2 ANQGSEA. This CDR3 is CSVFLETGTSTYGQYF. In nucleotides, the CDR3 is TGCAGCGTTTTCCTAGAGACAGGGACCTCTACCTACGGGCAGTACTTC.

This clone was recorded only once. J is TRBJ1-2 and V is TRBV10-3; D is unclear. From germline, CDR1 is ENHRY and CDR2 SYGVKD. V was trimmed by 4 bases and J by 2 bases, leaving 5 bases between them. The CDR3 runs to 12 residues. The DNA of the CDR3 is TGTGCCATCAGTGGTATCAACTATGGCTACACCTTC. Amino acid sequence: CAISGINYGYTF.

The sample holds a few counts of this clone. The chain has TRBV6-2 or TRBV6-3 and TRBJ1-1, with 9 nucleotides matching TRBD1. Trimming cost V 5 bases and J 3 bases; bases outside gene matches: 4. CDR3 length: 14 amino acids. Germline V gives CDR1 MNHEY, CDR2 SVGEGT. CDR3 sequence reads: CASSAQGADTEAFF. CDR3 nucleotide sequence: TGTGCCAGCAGTGCACAGGGGGCGGACACTGAAGCTTTCTTT.

V and J are TRBV19 and TRBJ1-5; possible D gene TRBD1, 6 bases. CDR1 is LNHDA and CDR2 is SQIVND in the germline V gene (reference sequence). The CDR3 sequence is 14 residues long. Written as DNA, the CDR3 is TGTGCATCCCAACGGGGGGCCAGCAATCAGCCCCAGCATTTT. Translation: CASQRGASNQPQHF.

The chain combines TRBV9 with TRBJ2-2, with TRBD2 as a possible D gene (6 bases). This CDR3 has 16 residues. Trimming removed 0 bases at V and 3 bases at J, with 12 bases between. CDR1 SGDLS and CDR2 YYNGEE come from the germline V gene. CDR3 in DNA: TGTGCCAGCAGCGTAGTCGGGACGGGAGACACCGGGGAGCTGTTTTTT. It encodes CASSVVGTGDTGELFF.

The chain links TRBV6-4 to TRBJ2-1; 8 bases fit TRBD2. Germline lookup yields CDR1 MRHNA and CDR2 SNTAGT. V shed 3 bases and J 7 bases; nucleotides not matched to a gene: 11. This CDR3 is 16 amino acids long. This CDR3 reads CASSESGSSLGNEQFF. CDR3 nucleotide sequence: TGTGCCAGCAGTGAAAGCGGGAGTTCCCTCGGTAATGAGCAGTTCTTC.

The V call is TRBV19, the J call TRBJ1-6; D might be TRBD1 (5 bases). The CDR3 is 15 amino acids. Between the trimmed V and J ends, which lost 6 bases and 2 bases, there was a span of 11 bases. CDR1 and CDR2 from the germline V gene are LNHDA and SQIVND (reference sequence). CDR3: CASSPGVAYNSPLHF. CDR3 nucleotides: TGTGCCAGTAGCCCGGGGGTGGCCTATAATTCACCCCTCCACTTT.

The V call is TRBV27, the J call TRBJ1-6, with unresolved D. The germline gives CDR1 MNHEY, CDR2 SMNVEV (reference sequence). Trimming removed 2 bases from V and 9 bases from J, with 8 bases in between. The CDR3 is made up of 13 amino acids. As DNA, the CDR3 is TGTGCCAGCAGTTTAGTAGAGTCTTCACCCCTCCACTTT. Amino acids: CASSLVESSPLHF.

The gene calls are TRBV5-8 and TRBJ1-1; D unresolved. Germline CDR1 and CDR2: SGHTS and YDEGEE. With 1 base removed from V and 4 bases from J, the gap between germline ends came to 8 bases. This CDR3 region has 13 residues. CDR3 DNA sequence: TGTGCCAGCAGCTTGATGGTGAGCACTGAAGCTTTCTTT. The encoded protein is CASSLMVSTEAFF.

This clone was detected only once. The chain uses TRBV7-8 and TRBJ1-5; maybe TRBD1 (6 bases). The CDR3 sequence is 17 residues long. Trimming pared 5 bases from V and 2 bases from J, leaving 19 bases between. CDR1 SGHVS and CDR2 FQNEAQ come from the germline V gene. CDR3: CASSNTRGAPGNQPQHF. The CDR3 coding sequence is TGTGCCAGCAGCAATACGCGGGGGGCGCCGGGCAATCAGCCCCAGCATTTT.

J is TRBJ2-1 and V is TRBV10-3; D is undetermined. The CDR3 is 15 residues long. CDR1 is ENHRY and CDR2 is SYGVKD in the germline V gene. V was clipped by 5 bases and J by 1 base, with 12 bases between them. CDR3 region: CAISPGPDSYNEQFF. DNA for the CDR3: TGTGCCATCAGTCCAGGCCCGGATTCCTACAATGAGCAGTTCTTC.

This rearrangement joins TRBV12-3 or TRBV12-4 to TRBJ1-2, with 7 bases lining up with TRBD1. The CDR3 is made up of 13 amino acids. The V segment lost 6 bases and the J segment 4 bases; nucleotides outside the gene matches: 5. The CDR3: CASSQGQIYGYTF. CDR3 DNA sequence: TGTGCCAGCAGCCAGGGACAGATCTATGGCTACACCTTC.

This clone was picked up a small number of times. The J gene is TRBJ1-1, the V gene TRBV5-1; no clear D gene. CDR3 length equals 16 residues. Germline V gene lookup returns CDR1 SGHRS and CDR2 YFSETQ. Between the trimmed V and J ends, which lost 0 bases and 0 bases, there was a span of 12 bases. The CDR3 spells CASSLEGGIMNTEAFF. CDR3 in DNA: TGCGCCAGCAGCTTGGAAGGCGGAATCATGAACACTGAAGCTTTCTTT.

This rearrangement joins TRBV7-3 to TRBJ2-5; the match to TRBD2 covers 8 bases. CDR3 length: 15 residues. V shed 5 bases, J shed 4 bases, and the junction held 9 bases outside the gene matches. Germline CDR1 reads SGHTA; CDR2 reads FQGTGA. CDR3 in amino acids: CASSPSGGGGETQYF. CDR3 coding DNA: TGTGCCAGCAGCCCTTCGGGAGGGGGAGGAGAGACCCAGTACTTC.

This clone was counted a few times. This rearrangement joins TRBV7-9 to TRBJ2-7, with 8 bases identical to TRBD2. Germline CDR1 SEHNR, CDR2 FQNEAQ (reference sequence). V lost 5 bases, J lost 1 base, and 7 bases stayed unmatched. This CDR3 has 15 residues. As DNA, the CDR3 is TGTGCCAGCAGCCTTGGCGGGGGGTCTTCCTACGAGCAGTACTTC. Amino acid sequence: CASSLGGGSSYEQYF.

The rearrangement links TRBV6-5 to TRBJ2-7, with TRBD2 matching over 13 bases. V dropped 6 bases and J dropped 2; count of bases not matched to a gene: 1. The CDR3 consists of 14 residues. Looked up from germline, CDR1 is MNHEY and CDR2 is SVGAGI. CDR3 in DNA: TGTGCCAGCAGAGGGACTAGCGGGGCCTACGAGCAGTACTTC. This encodes CASRGTSGAYEQYF.

This chain links TRBV12-5 with TRBJ1-3; TRBD1 is a possible D gene (5 bases). This CDR3 has 17 residues. Germline values: CDR1 LGHNT, CDR2 FRNRAP. V lost 1 base to trimming and J lost 2 bases, with 15 bases between them. The CDR3 protein is CASGLGPTGFTGNTIYF. In nucleotides, the CDR3 is TGTGCTAGTGGTTTGGGACCAACAGGTTTCACTGGAAACACCATATATTTT.

The chain employs TRBV6-5 and TRBJ1-1; 9 nucleotides match TRBD1. V dropped 6 bases and J dropped 3; count of bases not matched to a gene: 2. Germline V gives CDR1 MNHEY, CDR2 SVGAGI. The CDR3 is made up of 13 amino acids. This CDR3 reads CASSRDRDTEAFF. The CDR3 DNA reads TGTGCCAGCAGCCGGGACAGGGACACTGAAGCTTTCTTT.